What follows are 16 T cell receptor beta chains derived from one specimen sequenced in a study of T cells of healthy individuals. TCRdb independently ran MiXCR on the 5' RACE reads; one entry per CDR3 protein. The sample has approximately 52,000 distinct CDR3 sequences; about 14% are singletons. Receptors originate from a human donor in good health.

In its sample, this clonotype was seen a few times. This chain uses TRBV13 with TRBJ1-1; D not resolved. Trimming took off 1 base at V and 7 bases at J, with 10 bases between the two ends. The CDR3 covers 13 residues. The germline CDR1 and CDR2 sequences are PRHDT and FYEKMQ (reference sequence). The CDR3: CASSLAGGVEAFF. The CDR3 nucleotides are TGTGCCAGCAGCTTAGCTGGTGGGGTTGAAGCTTTCTTT.

The chain links TRBV5-1 to TRBJ2-5; D gene ambiguous. The germline gives CDR1 SGHRS, CDR2 YFSETQ. The V end lost 2 bases, the J end lost 2 bases, and 10 bases lay between the germline ends. The CDR3 extends over 14 amino acids. CDR3 in amino acids: CASSLTVGQETQYF. As DNA, the CDR3 is TGCGCCAGCAGCTTAACAGTAGGACAAGAGACCCAGTACTTC.

This clonotype was seen just once. Since a much larger clone is just one base distant, this may be a read error. The rearrangement links TRBV25-1 to TRBJ1-1, with D possibly TRBD1 on 6 matching bases. The CDR3 runs 18 residues. V gave up 7 bases and J gave up 6 bases, with 30 bases separating them. CDR1 MGHDK and CDR2 SYGVNS come from the germline V gene. The CDR3 reads CASTLSIGGAGRVAEAFF. The CDR3 nucleotides are TGTGCCAGCACTCTATCCATCGGGGGGGCAGGACGGGTGGCTGAAGCTTTCTTT.

This clonotype has more than one count but fewer than ten. The chain is built from TRBV12-3 or TRBV12-4 and TRBJ2-3; TRBD2 matches 13 bases. The trim removed 8 bases at V and 2 bases at J, leaving 10 bases unmatched. The CDR3 totals 17 residues. CDR3 in DNA: TGTGCCAGCCGACTAGCGGGGGGTAAATTCTTCACAGATACGCAGTATTTT. Residues: CASRLAGGKFFTDTQYF.

Points on this clonotype: This may come from a read error, since a much larger clone is one base off. The chain links TRBV13 to TRBJ2-7, with TRBD2 identical over 10 bases. The CDR3 length is 19 residues. CDR1 and CDR2 from the germline V gene are PRHDT and FYEKMQ (reference sequence). The V gene end was trimmed by 2 bases and the J gene end by 3 bases; junction bases not matched to a gene: 16. The CDR3 bases are TGTGCCAGCAGCTTATCGATGTTAGCGGGGGGTTCAGCGGACTACGAGCAGTACTTC. It translates to CASSLSMLAGGSADYEQYF.

The rearrangement links TRBV5-4 to TRBJ1-2; tentative D call: TRBD1 (6 bases). Trimming took off 4 bases at V and 4 bases at J, with 17 bases between the two ends. This CDR3 is 15 amino acids long. CDR1 and CDR2 from the germline V gene are SGHNT and YYREEE (reference sequence). CDR3 sequence reads: CASSPSPGGGYGYTF. For the CDR3, the DNA is TGTGCCAGCAGCCCGTCTCCGGGAGGGGGCTATGGCTACACCTTC.

This clonotype was counted a few times. This CDR3 reads CASSQDRAPYGYTF. The CDR3 region has the DNA TGTGCCAGCAGCCAAGACAGGGCTCCCTATGGCTACACCTTC. The rearrangement uses TRBV7-2 and TRBJ1-2, with 7 bases aligning to TRBD1. CDR1 and CDR2 (germline): SGHTA, FQGNSA. The CDR3 totals 14 residues. Trimming removed 5 bases from V and 4 bases from J; junction bases left unmatched: 7.

This clonotype was counted between two and nine times. The chain employs TRBV7-9 and TRBJ1-2; D is unclear. V was pared by 5 bases and J by 5 bases, with 9 bases between. Germline assignment: CDR1 SEHNR and CDR2 FQNEAQ (reference sequence). CDR3 length: 12 amino acids. CDR3 sequence (DNA): TGTGCCAGCAGCCTGCCCCGTTATGGCTACACCTTC. This gives the protein CASSLPRYGYTF.

This clonotype was seen a few times. The V call is TRBV6-2 or TRBV6-3, the J call TRBJ2-1; the match to TRBD2 covers 15 bases. The CDR3 is 15 amino acids. Germline trimming cut 6 bases from V and 6 bases from J; bases unmatched to any gene: 3. Germline assignment: CDR1 MNHEY and CDR2 SVGEGT. CDR3 protein: CASSSGLAGGNEQFF. The CDR3 DNA is TGTGCCAGCAGCTCGGGACTAGCGGGAGGCAATGAGCAGTTCTTC.

A note on this clonotype: This may be a read error: a much more frequent sequence differs by one nucleotide. The V gene is TRBV5-1, the J gene TRBJ2-3, with TRBD2 matching 8 bases. V trimming: 2 bases; J trimming: 5 bases; junction bases outside the gene matches: 16. CDR1 and CDR2 from the germline V gene are SGHRS and YFSETQ. The CDR3 is 18 amino acids. The DNA of the CDR3 is TGCGCCAGCAGCTTTTTTAGCGGGATGGGAACAACCGGAGATACGCAGTATTTT. Amino acids: CASSFFSGMGTTGDTQYF. The full variable domain, rest sourced from reference TRBV5-1 and TRBJ2-3, is KAGVTQTPRYLIKTRGQQVTLSCSPISGHRSVSWYQQTPGQGLQFLFEYFSETQRNKGNFPGRFSGRQFSNSRSEMNVSTLELGDSALYLCASSFFSGMGTTGDTQYFGPGTRLTVL.

This clonotype was recorded at least ten times. The V gene is TRBV20-1, the J gene TRBJ2-7; 7 bases are shared with TRBD1. The germline V gene encodes CDR1 DFQATT and CDR2 SNEGSKA (reference sequence). This CDR3 contains 14 residues. Trimming at V came to 2 bases and at J to 2 bases, leaving 6 bases not matched to a gene. The CDR3 sequence is CSARHRDRAYEQYF. CDR3 sequence (DNA): TGCAGTGCTAGACACCGGGACAGAGCCTACGAGCAGTACTTC.

This clonotype was recorded many times. This rearrangement joins TRBV6-6 to TRBJ2-7; 9 bases are shared with TRBD1. V trimming: 4 bases; J trimming: 4 bases; junction bases outside the gene matches: 11. There are 16 residues in the CDR3. Looked up from germline, CDR1 is MNHNY and CDR2 is SVGAGI (reference sequence). The CDR3 reads CASSSRKDRGRYEQYF. The DNA for the CDR3 is TGTGCCAGCAGTTCGCGGAAGGACAGGGGTCGATACGAGCAGTACTTC.

The J gene is TRBJ2-3, the V gene TRBV5-1; TRBD1 matches at 7 bases. The V and J ends lost 4 bases and 2 bases, in that order; junction bases with no gene match: 7. The germline V gene has CDR1 SGHRS and CDR2 YFSETQ. The CDR3 runs to 15 residues. In DNA, the CDR3 is TGCGCCAGCAGCCCAGGGGACAGACCCACAGATACGCAGTATTTT. Its translation is CASSPGDRPTDTQYF. Filled out from reference TRBV5-1 and TRBJ2-3, the complete variable domain reads KAGVTQTPRYLIKTRGQQVTLSCSPISGHRSVSWYQQTPGQGLQFLFEYFSETQRNKGNFPGRFSGRQFSNSRSEMNVSTLELGDSALYLCASSPGDRPTDTQYFGPGTRLTVL.

This clonotype was recorded many times. The CDR3 nucleotides are TGTGCCAGCAGCGTAGGAACACCGAATTCACCCCTCCACTTT. Its protein product is CASSVGTPNSPLHF. The chain has TRBV9 and TRBJ1-6; unclear D gene. The length of the CDR3 is 14 residues. Germline assignment: CDR1 SGDLS and CDR2 YYNGEE. Between the trimmed V and J ends, which lost 0 bases and 7 bases, there was a span of 8 bases. Supplemented by reference TRBV9 and TRBJ1-6, the full variable domain reads DSGVTQTPKHLITATGQRVTLRCSPRSGDLSVYWYQQSLDQGLQFLIQYYNGEERAKGNILERFSAQQFPDLHSELNLSSLELGDSALYFCASSVGTPNSPLHFGNGTRLTVT.

This chain links TRBV4-3 with TRBJ2-6, with 7 nucleotides matching TRBD1. In germline, CDR1 is LGHNA, CDR2 YSLEER. This CDR3 is built from 16 residues. J was trimmed by 0 bases and V by 6 bases; bases with no gene match: 5. CDR3 DNA sequence: TGCGCCAGCAGTCGGGACAGAAACTCTGGGGCCAACGTCCTGACTTTC. It yields the protein CASSRDRNSGANVLTF.

This clonotype has ten or more counts. The chain joins TRBV5-4 to TRBJ2-4; tentatively, D is TRBD1 or TRBD2 (5 bases each). The V gene lost 0 bases and the J gene lost 2 bases, with 12 bases spanning the gap. Looked up from germline, CDR1 is SGHNT and CDR2 is YYREEE (reference sequence). CDR3 length: 16 amino acids. CDR3 DNA sequence: TGTGCCAGCAGCTTGGCGGGGCGCGTTACCAAAAACATTCAGTACTTC. It yields the protein CASSLAGRVTKNIQYF.